A selection of T cell receptor beta chains follows, all from one sample in a study of blood T cell repertoires in COVID-19. Repertoires were generated with immunoSEQ multiplex PCR, while TCRdb's copy carries only in-frame clones and drops some. Of around 140,000 clones listed, about 87% are singletons. Material: peripheral blood. The receptor source for this set is a human donor with COVID-19, enrolled during active disease. The donor label of this sample is uncertain. The CDR3 runs from the conserved cysteine through the conserved F or W. A D gene is named only where the DNA matches it firmly. The size entry is marked missing in some rows and otherwise reads once, few, many or a size class.

j_call v_call d_call clone_size cdr3_nt cdr3_aa
TRBJ1-1 TRBV7-2 - many TGTGCCAGCAGCCCCCACGGGGTTAACACTGAAGCTTTCTTT CASSPHGVNTEAFF
TRBJ2-7 TRBV28 - - TGTGCCAGCAGTTACAGGACCCCATCCCAACAGTACTTC CASSYRTPSQQYF
TRBJ2-7 TRBV6-5 TRBD2 - TGTGCCAGCAGTTACTCGGGCGGGAGGCTCTCCTACGAGCAGTACTTC CASSYSGGRLSYEQYF
TRBJ1-2 TRBV2 - - TGTGCCAGCAGCCTTGATGCGAGGAGCTACACCTTC CASSLDARSYTF
TRBJ2-1 TRBV28 - - TGTGCCAGCAGTTTACAGGATGAGCAGTTCTTC CASSLQDEQFF
TRBJ1-3 TRBV30 TRBD1 - TGTGCCTGGAGAAACAGGGGCCGAAGCTCTGGAAACACCATATATTTT CAWRNRGRSSGNTIYF
TRBJ1-6 TRBV6-5 - - TGTGCCAGCAGCCCCCAGGGGAGGGATTCACCCCTCCACTTT CASSPQGRDSPLHF
TRBJ2-1 TRBV14 TRBD2 - TGTGCCAGCAGCCCCTTCGGGGCGGGAGGGAACACCTACAATGAGCAGTTCTTC CASSPFGAGGNTYNEQFF
TRBJ1-5 TRBV2 TRBD1 - TGTGCCAGCAGTGGACAGGGTGGGCAGCCCCAGCATTTT CASSGQGGQPQHF
TRBJ1-1 TRBV7-9 TRBD1 - TGTGCCAGCGATAAGCGACAGGGGTCGGCGACTGAAGCTTTCTTT CASDKRQGSATEAFF
TRBJ1-6 TRBV7-2 - - TGTGCCAGCAGCTTAGAACAAGTCAGGGTTTCACCCCTCCACTTT CASSLEQVRVSPLHF
TRBJ1-1 TRBV15 TRBD1 - TGTGCCACCAGCAGGACAGGGACTTACACTGAAGCTTTCTTT CATSRTGTYTEAFF
TRBJ2-5 TRBV6-4 - once TGTGCCGATTACAGGTTACAAGAGACCCAGTACTTC CADYRLQETQYF
TRBJ1-2 TRBV5-4 - - TGTGCCAGCAGCTTGGCAGGGGTCGACTATGGCTACACCTTC CASSLAGVDYGYTF
TRBJ2-7 TRBV18 TRBD1 - TGTGCCAGCTCACCAACCGGACAGGGGACCTACGAGCAGTACTTC CASSPTGQGTYEQYF
TRBJ1-4 TRBV27 - once TGTGCCAGCAGTCCCCATGGGGTGGGGGCAGCTAATGAAAAACTGTTTTTT CASSPHGVGAANEKLFF
TRBJ1-2 TRBV27 - - TGTGCCAGCAGTTTAATCGCGGCCGGGGTGAGTGGCTACACCTTC CASSLIAAGVSGYTF
TRBJ1-6 TRBV27 TRBD1 - TGTGCCAGCAGTATACGACAGGGCCTATCTCAAAATTCACCCCTCCACTTT CASSIRQGLSQNSPLHF
TRBJ2-2 TRBV7-3 - - TGTGCCAGCAGCTTAAATGGGAGATCGAACACCGGGGAGCTGTTTTTT CASSLNGRSNTGELFF
TRBJ2-1 TRBV7-9 TRBD1 - TGTGCCAGCAGCTCAACAGGGGCCGCAAAGGGGCATAATGAGCAGTTCTTC CASSSTGAAKGHNEQFF
TRBJ2-7 TRBV7-2 TRBD2 - TGTGCCAGCAGCTTAACTAGCGGACTGGGAGGCGAGCAGTACTTC CASSLTSGLGGEQYF
TRBJ1-1 TRBV18 - - TGTGCCAGCTCACCTTCGCAGGGTATCACTGAAGCTTTCTTT CASSPSQGITEAFF
TRBJ2-1 TRBV2 TRBD1 - TGTGCCAGCAAGGGACAGAGATTCTACAATGAGCAGTTCTTC CASKGQRFYNEQFF
TRBJ1-5 TRBV12-5 TRBD1 - TGTGCTAGCCTCCAAGCCGGGACAGGGGGCTCTCAGCCCCAGCATTTT CASLQAGTGGSQPQHF
TRBJ2-7 TRBV5-4 TRBD1 - TGTGCCAGCAGCTTGAATGGACAGGCTCCCTCACAGCAGTACTTC CASSLNGQAPSQQYF
TRBJ2-5 TRBV5-3 TRBD2 - TGTGCCAGAAGCTGGGTCCCTGGACTAGCTTCCTACTCGGGGACCCAGTACTTC CARSWVPGLASYSGTQYF
TRBJ1-1 TRBV4-1 - - TGCGCCAGCAGCCCCCAAACAGGGAACACTGAAGCTTTCTTT CASSPQTGNTEAFF
TRBJ1-2 TRBV27 - - TGTGCCAGCAGTGCCCACGACAGTCTTTTTTATGGCTACACCTTC CASSAHDSLFYGYTF
TRBJ2-3 TRBV3-1/TRBV3-2 - - TGTGCCAGCAGCCATATACGGGGGTACACAGATACGCAGTATTTT CASSHIRGYTDTQYF
TRBJ2-5 TRBV5-1 - - TGCGCCAGCAGCTTGGGCTCGGTCCAAGAGACCCAGTACTTC CASSLGSVQETQYF
TRBJ1-5 TRBV7-9 TRBD1 - TGTGCCAGCAGCTCCGGCGGGACAGGTAGCAATCAGCCCCAGCATTTT CASSSGGTGSNQPQHF
TRBJ1-2 TRBV3-1/TRBV3-2 - - TGTGCCAGCAGCCAAGAAGGTGGCGACAGCTCAAGGTACGGCTACACCTTC CASSQEGGDSSRYGYTF